This entry concerns a single T cell receptor (beta chain). The antigen is unknown. This specimen belongs to a study of cytotoxic CD8 clonotypes in ibrutinib-treated CLL. Whole-study findings and limits: Sampling times differed between sustained-remission and progressing patients.

V gave up 6 bases and J gave up 7 bases; unmatched junction bases: 12. Germline-derived CDR1 and CDR2 are ENHRY and SYGVKD. The CDR3 loop spans 16 amino acids. TCRdb keeps only in-frame clones here, not all; method: immunoSEQ multiplex PCR. The profile covers a few hundred thousand clones, with over 55% appearing a single time and under 8% taken by the ten largest. The chain recombines TRBV10-3 with TRBJ2-1; 10 bases align to TRBD2. The receptor comes from a human donor with chronic lymphocytic leukemia. This sample comprised PBMCs, obtained after 36 months of ibrutinib treatment. The CDR3 spells CAISFPTSGRFNEQFF. The CDR3 DNA reads as TGTGCCATCAGCTTCCCGACTAGCGGGCGTTTTAATGAGCAGTTCTTC.